The present TCR beta chain was sequenced within a study of cytomegalovirus exposure and HLA in healthy donors. Germline CDR1 is MGHRA and CDR2 is YSYEKL. After removal of 1 base from V and 4 bases from J, the junction contained 2 bases not matched to a gene. The CDR3 contains 14 residues. Regarding the study as a whole: Versus the approximately 720-donor mean, an Asian-associated ancestry cluster reportedly showed fewer N-insertions in a later analysis. Some highly shared sequence variants likely arose as a pipeline artifact.

60 Vbeta and 13 Jbeta primers were used in PCR. Measured with immunoSEQ multiplex PCR; TCRdb has only the in-frame clones, and not every one. The sample carries under 110,000 clones, around 75% recorded once. Details on this clone: The antigen remains undetermined.

This clonotype originated in a female donor in good health and CMV-seronegative. The source material was PBMCs. V and J are TRBV4-1 and TRBJ1-2; the match to TRBD1 covers 8 bases. The CDR3 loop is CASSQAQGAYGYTF. The CDR3 DNA follows: TGCGCCAGCAGCCAAGCGCAGGGGGCCTATGGCTACACCTTC.